One T cell receptor beta chain is described in this entry. The target of this receptor is not known. Base qualities are missing; no much larger clone stands one base away. The data were taken from a study of control samples from healthy donors and cancer patients (dated by TCRdb to the early 2020s). Libraries were built with the immunoSEQ multiplex PCR assay. The table comes from immuneACCESS by way of TCRdb, which keeps in-frame sequences with V and J called. Part of the clones is missing from these tables; in studies checked, under half for an unresolved V gene and the rest for unknown reasons. This sample is represented by 100,000 to 150,000 clones; more than 75% of them were singletons. 1.5% to 2% of the sample is in the top ten clones. The origin of this receptor is a man in his late teens or twenties in good health. Specimen: blood.

The nucleotide sequence is TGTGCCACCAGCAGGAGACAGAGTAACTATGGCTACACCTTC. Its amino acids are CATSRRQSNYGYTF. Recombination connected TRBV15 to TRBJ1-2, with TRBD1 perhaps the D gene, on 5 matching bases. The germline ends are 9 bases apart after V is trimmed by 3 bases and J by 1 base. CDR1 LNHNV and CDR2 YYDKDF were looked up in the germline V gene (reference sequence). CDR3 length: 14 amino acids, cysteine to phenylalanine. The only DNA kept is the CDR3, 42 bases in frame from the first base.